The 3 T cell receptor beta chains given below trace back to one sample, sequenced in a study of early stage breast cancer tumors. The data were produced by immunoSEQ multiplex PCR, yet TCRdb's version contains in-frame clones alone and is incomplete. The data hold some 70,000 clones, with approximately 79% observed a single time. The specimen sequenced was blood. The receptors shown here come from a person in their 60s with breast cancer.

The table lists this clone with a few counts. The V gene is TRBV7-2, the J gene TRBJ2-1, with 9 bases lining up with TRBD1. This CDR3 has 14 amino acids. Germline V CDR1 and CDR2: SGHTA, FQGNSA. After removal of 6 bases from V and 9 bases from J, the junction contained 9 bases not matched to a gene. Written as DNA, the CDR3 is TGTGCCAGCAGACGGACAGGGGAACGGTCTGAGCAGTTCTTC. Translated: CASRRTGERSEQFF.

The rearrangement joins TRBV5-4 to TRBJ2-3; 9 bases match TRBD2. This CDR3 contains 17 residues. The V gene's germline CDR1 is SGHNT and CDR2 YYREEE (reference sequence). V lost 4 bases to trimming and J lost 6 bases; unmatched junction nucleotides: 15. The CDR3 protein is CASSPTASGTRPDTQYF. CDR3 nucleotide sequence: TGTGCCAGCAGCCCCACCGCTAGCGGGACACGACCCGATACGCAGTATTTT.

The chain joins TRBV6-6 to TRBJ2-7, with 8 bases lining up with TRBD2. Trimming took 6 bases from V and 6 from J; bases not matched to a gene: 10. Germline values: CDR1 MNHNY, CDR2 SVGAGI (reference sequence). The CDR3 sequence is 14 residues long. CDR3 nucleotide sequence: TGTGCCAGCAGGCGGGCGGGGGGAGCGACCGAGCAGTACTTC. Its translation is CASRRAGGATEQYF.